Below, 7 T cell receptor beta chains from the same sample are listed, as sequenced in a study of blood T cell repertoires in COVID-19. TCRdb's copy holds only in-frame clones and misses some; the assay was immunoSEQ multiplex PCR. This table holds tens of thousands of clones, around 82% found once. The specimen was peripheral blood. The receptor source for this set is a human donor in a cohort sampled during active COVID-19.

The V gene is TRBV21-1, the J gene TRBJ1-5; the D call of TRBD1 is as the table states it, not checked on the DNA. TRBV21-1 is noted as a pseudogene. There are 19 residues in the CDR3. CDR3 sequence (DNA): TGTGCCAGCAGCAAGGCTTTTGGGGCAGCAAGGATCCGCAATCAGCCCCAGCATTTT. It codes for CASSKAFGAARIRNQPQHF.

This clone was recorded only once. J is TRBJ1-4 and V is TRBV28; D is unresolved. CDR3 size: 13 residues. Germline loops: CDR1 MDHEN, CDR2 SYDVKM. V gave up 7 bases and J gave up 7 bases, with 13 bases separating them. Here the CDR3 reads CASITAPGEKLFF. DNA for the CDR3: TGTGCCAGCATCACTGCCCCGGGTGAAAAACTGTTTTTT. Using reference TRBV28 and TRBJ1-4 for the parts outside the CDR3, the full variable domain is DVKVTQSSRYLVKRTGEKVFLECVQDMDHENMFWYRQDPGLGLRLIYFSYDVKMKEKGDIPEGYSVSREKKERFSLILESASTNQTSMYLCASITAPGEKLFFGSGTQLSVL.

In this sample, this clone turned up once. The rearrangement joins TRBV10-3 to TRBJ2-3; 11 nucleotides match TRBD2. With 8 bases clipped from V and 4 bases from J, the junction kept 8 bases outside the gene matches. This CDR3 region has 15 residues. Germline V gene lookup returns CDR1 ENHRY and CDR2 SYGVKD. The CDR3 region has the DNA TGTGCCATCCGATCTAGCGGGGGGCGGGCAGATACGCAGTATTTT. Translation: CAIRSSGGRADTQYF.

This clone was counted a single time. The chain joins TRBV7-2 to TRBJ2-1; TRBD2 agrees at 12 bases. The CDR3 is made up of 17 amino acids. V shed 1 base and J 2 bases; nucleotides not matched to a gene: 3. Germline values: CDR1 SGHTA, CDR2 FQGNSA. The CDR3 is CASSLELAGGPYNEQFF. In nucleotides, the CDR3 is TGTGCCAGCAGCTTAGAACTAGCGGGGGGACCCTACAATGAGCAGTTCTTC.

The chain joins TRBV7-2 to TRBJ2-5; D gene unclear. This CDR3 contains 12 residues. The V and J ends lost 5 bases and 0 bases respectively, with 4 bases between them. CDR1 and CDR2 from the germline V gene are SGHTA and FQGNSA. The CDR3 DNA reads as TGTGCCAGCAGCCCGGACCAAGAGACCCAGTACTTC. Translated: CASSPDQETQYF.

The chain links TRBV4-2 to TRBJ1-5, with TRBD1 matching over 12 bases. V was clipped by 4 bases and J by 6 bases; unmatched bases: 4. In germline, CDR1 is LGHNA, CDR2 YNFKEQ. This CDR3 region has 15 residues. CDR3 DNA: TGTGCCAGCAGCCGGGACAGGGGGCCAAGTCAGCCCCAGCATTTT. It is translated as CASSRDRGPSQPQHF.

The chain is built from TRBV19 and TRBJ2-2, with unresolved D. The V and J ends lost 5 bases and 0 bases respectively, with 7 bases between them. The CDR3 totals 14 residues. Germline-derived CDR1 and CDR2 are LNHDA and SQIVND (reference sequence). The CDR3: CASSPTTNTGELFF. The CDR3 DNA is TGTGCCAGTAGTCCTACTACGAACACCGGGGAGCTGTTTTTT.